Listed below are T cell receptor beta chains from one sample, sequenced in a study of Ad26.COV2.S vaccination and SARS-CoV-2 variants. The method was immunoSEQ multiplex PCR; TCRdb's version includes in-frame clones alone and lacks a portion of them. Of about 480,000 clones detected, roughly nine tenths appear once; the ten largest clones hold roughly 13%. The specimen was peripheral blood, collected in a trial of Ad26.COV2.S vaccine versus placebo. The receptor set was obtained from a person aged 18-60 years who received the Ad26.COV2.S COVID-19 vaccine or a placebo. Each CDR3 is given with its conserved first and last residue.

CDR3: CATSRVFSGSSTGELFF; length: 17; V: TRBV15
CDR3: CASSLVTGQSYEQYF; length: 15; V: TRBV7-9
CDR3: CASSYFRGRSVEQYF; length: 15; V: TRBV6-2/TRBV6-3
CDR3: CASSLGTGGDTQYF; length: 14; V: TRBV7-8
CDR3: CASSPTNAGGNEQYF; length: 15; V: TRBV9
CDR3: CASSANYNEQFF; length: 12; V: TRBV7-2
CDR3: CASSHHGTGVSFF; length: 13; V: TRBV12-3/TRBV12-4
CDR3: CASSITGSNTEAFF; length: 14; V: TRBV19
CDR3: CASSQEFRSSYEQYF; length: 15; V: TRBV4-1
CDR3: CAPSKGTGDTSGSIYEQYF; length: 19; V: TRBV21-1
CDR3: CASSFGGANYGYTF; length: 14; V: TRBV27
CDR3: CASSEARGRRGQPLDVYTF; length: 19; V: TRBV2
CDR3: CASSVGGQGFSSLHF; length: 15; V: TRBV9
CDR3: CASSRRGETEAFF; length: 13; V: TRBV9
CDR3: CAWSAKQGSLGGYTF; length: 15; V: TRBV30
CDR3: CASSWTGLLRKRGGTDTQYF; length: 20; V: TRBV7-8
CDR3: CSVVWFTDTQYF; length: 12; V: TRBV29-1
CDR3: CASGGGRGEQFF; length: 12; V: TRBV2
CDR3: CASSVGGLLFTDTQYF; length: 16; V: TRBV5-4
CDR3: CASSEAQYFEAFF; length: 13; V: TRBV2
CDR3: CASSAGQGDPETQYF; length: 15; V: TRBV7-3
CDR3: CASRDRNYEQYF; length: 12; V: TRBV19
CDR3: CASSYQPGQGNTIYF; length: 15; V: TRBV6-5
CDR3: CATQTSGMQETQYF; length: 14; V: TRBV10-3
CDR3: CASSPGGARETQYF; length: 14; V: TRBV11-2
CDR3: CAWGGANYNEQFF; length: 13; V: TRBV30
CDR3: CASSLEGYSADTQYF; length: 15; V: TRBV11-2
CDR3: CASRGTGGRYNEQFF; length: 15; V: TRBV28
CDR3: CASSQGPRSDTQYF; length: 14; V: TRBV3-1/TRBV3-2
CDR3: CASSPTSTTDTQYF; length: 14; V: TRBV7-3
CDR3: CASSTRGGKGHNEQFF; length: 16; V: TRBV19
CDR3: CASTIGTGANVLTF; length: 14; V: TRBV6-5
CDR3: CASSGDITEAFF; length: 12; V: TRBV7-9
CDR3: CASSGDRYSNQPQHF; length: 15; V: TRBV6-5
CDR3: CASRQDRGRLVNTEAFF; length: 17; V: TRBV5-6
CDR3: CASSPPGVLAGVLNEQFF; length: 18; V: TRBV7-2
CDR3: CASSESGGSSYEQYF; length: 15; V: TRBV2
CDR3: CASSLSGAGELFF; length: 13; V: TRBV12-3/TRBV12-4
CDR3: CASSYIRTMNNEQFF; length: 15; V: TRBV6-2/TRBV6-3
CDR3: CASSFTGTDNSPLHF; length: 15; V: TRBV9
CDR3: CASSPTRITGELFF; length: 14; V: TRBV18
CDR3: CATSDVGVTDTQYF; length: 14; V: TRBV24-1
CDR3: CASSMGGPNTGELFF; length: 15; V: TRBV19
CDR3: CASSPQGLRQPQHF; length: 14; V: TRBV6-2/TRBV6-3
CDR3: CASSPLVGVPNEQFF; length: 15; V: TRBV3-1/TRBV3-2
CDR3: CASSVDNTDTQYF; length: 13; V: TRBV6-2/TRBV6-3
CDR3: CASSYSMLGGEDEQFF; length: 16; V: TRBV6-5
CDR3: CASSPVSGTAYEQYF; length: 15; V: TRBV7-2
CDR3: CASSRDRGNQPQHF; length: 14; V: TRBV6-5
CDR3: CASSDPGPQETQYF; length: 14; V: TRBV25-1
CDR3: CASRGVNTEAFF; length: 12; V: TRBV6-5
CDR3: CASSLVANNEQFF; length: 13; V: TRBV5-4
CDR3: CASSYSRNQPQHF; length: 13; V: TRBV6-5
CDR3: CASSILPDSSYEQYF; length: 15; V: TRBV19
CDR3: CASSLGRGTGEQYF; length: 14; V: TRBV7-2
CDR3: CASSSKGGNSPLHF; length: 14; V: TRBV6-4
CDR3: CASRATTGGYGYTF; length: 14; V: TRBV2
CDR3: CASSLRTGPLRGNGYTF; length: 17; V: TRBV27
CDR3: CASSFFGGETQYF; length: 13; V: TRBV5-1